This entry features one T cell receptor (beta chain) sequence. Measured with immunoSEQ multiplex PCR; TCRdb has only the in-frame clones, and not every one. The repertoire includes approximately 110,000 clones, 87% of them detected once, and under 2.5% sits in the top ten. The data are from a study of T cell responses to AZD1222 COVID-19 vaccine. Unmatched junction bases numbered 13, after V lost 1 base and J lost 5 bases. The CDR3 consists of 17 residues. CDR1 is LNHNV, CDR2 YYDKDF, per germline (reference sequence). The sample here was peripheral blood, taken 28 days after the second AZD1222 dose. The chain has TRBV15 and TRBJ2-7; 8 nucleotides match TRBD2. The TCR sequence derives from an adult who received the AZD1222 COVID-19 vaccine. The CDR3: CATSRGWGAGASDEQYF. The CDR3 region has the DNA TGTGCCACCAGCAGAGGATGGGGAGCGGGAGCATCGGACGAGCAGTACTTC.